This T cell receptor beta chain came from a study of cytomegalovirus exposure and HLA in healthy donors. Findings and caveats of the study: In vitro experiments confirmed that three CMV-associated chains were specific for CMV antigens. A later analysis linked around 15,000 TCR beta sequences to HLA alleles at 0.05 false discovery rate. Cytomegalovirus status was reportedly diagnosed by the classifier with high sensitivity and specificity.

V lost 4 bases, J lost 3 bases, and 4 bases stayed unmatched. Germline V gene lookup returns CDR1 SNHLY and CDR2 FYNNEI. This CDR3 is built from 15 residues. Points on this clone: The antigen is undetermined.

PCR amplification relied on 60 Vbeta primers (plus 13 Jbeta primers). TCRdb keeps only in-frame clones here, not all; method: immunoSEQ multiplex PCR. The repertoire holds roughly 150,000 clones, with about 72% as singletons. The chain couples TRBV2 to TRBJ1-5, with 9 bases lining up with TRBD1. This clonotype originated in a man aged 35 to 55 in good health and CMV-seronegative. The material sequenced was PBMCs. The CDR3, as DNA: TGTGCCAGCAGTGGGGACAGGGAGGTCAATCAGCCCCAGCATTTT. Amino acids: CASSGDREVNQPQHF.